The rows below give T cell receptor beta chains drawn from one sample of a study of Ad26.COV2.S vaccination and SARS-CoV-2 variants. Assay: immunoSEQ multiplex PCR; the TCRdb copy retains only in-frame clones and omits some. The sample shows roughly 320,000 clones, roughly 80% of them seen only once. The material sequenced was peripheral blood, taken in a trial of Ad26.COV2.S vaccine versus placebo. The origin of the receptors is a person between 18 and 65 years old who received the Ad26.COV2.S COVID-19 vaccine or a placebo. Each CDR3 is given with its conserved first and last residue.

>TRBV12-5|TRBJ2-1
CASGLVLTRNEQFF
>TRBV4-1|TRBJ1-6
CASSQVQVVSPLHF
>TRBV29-1|TRBJ2-3
CSVDRGRGTDTQYF
>TRBV29-1|TRBJ2-1
CSVAGRHNEQFF
>TRBV3-1/TRBV3-2|TRBJ2-7
CASSQEALHEQYF
>TRBV11-2|TRBJ1-2
CASSFSDGRGYGYTF
>TRBV2|TRBJ1-2
CASSDPTGGGYGYTF
>TRBV2|TRBJ1-1
CASSEAGMNTEAFF
>TRBV10-3|TRBJ2-1
CAISEVGSSYNEQFF
>TRBV28|TRBJ2-7
CASRTPFRDHSYEQYF
>TRBV6-6|TRBJ2-5
CASSFSSAEETQYF
>TRBV19|TRBJ2-1
CASSAPGQGSEQFF
>TRBV19|TRBJ2-5
CASRPEVALEGETQYF
>TRBV5-1|TRBJ2-7
CASSLGSGGPSYEQYF
>TRBV5-1|TRBJ2-7
CASSLEGSSYEQYF
>TRBV5-1|TRBJ2-7
CASSFGQAYEQYF
>TRBV2|TRBJ1-5
CASSAGQNNQPQHF
>TRBV7-8|TRBJ2-5
CASSPRLAGIQETQYF
>TRBV18|TRBJ2-3
CASSPYTGGTDTQYF
>TRBV19|TRBJ2-3
CASSIDRSTDTQYF
>TRBV27|TRBJ1-5
CASILPRDRVNQPQHF
>TRBV3-1/TRBV3-2|TRBJ2-1
CASSQAPGRGEQFF
>TRBV7-9|TRBJ2-1
CASSSSVKYNEQFF
>TRBV18|TRBJ1-3
CASSPRQGVPNTIYF
>TRBV5-6|TRBJ2-7
CASSFGVNVAGGGSYEQYF
>TRBV3-1/TRBV3-2|TRBJ1-5
CASSQDRAQPQHF
>TRBV6-2/TRBV6-3|TRBJ1-2
CASSYSSRDRAQYGYTF
>TRBV21-1|TRBJ2-7
CASSKAQWARPYEQYF
>TRBV5-6|TRBJ1-1
CASSFTGLQAFF
>TRBV28|TRBJ2-5
CASSLSTGQGQETQYF
>TRBV19|TRBJ2-6
CASSIEGPGANVLTF
>TRBV5-1|TRBJ1-2
CASSLNGANYGYTF
>TRBV7-3|TRBJ1-6
CASSLYNSPLHF
>TRBV2|TRBJ1-4
CASIRQGGEKLFF
>TRBV27|TRBJ2-7
CASSYGTDGSEQYF
>TRBV2|TRBJ2-7
CASSEQGKLSYEQYF
>TRBV5-1|TRBJ1-6
CASSLAGTGRSPLHF
>TRBV5-3|TRBJ2-7
CARSSGDRGYEQYF
>TRBV9|TRBJ1-1
CASSVLAGGPNTEAFF
>TRBV11-3|TRBJ1-5
CASSPQYNQPQHF
>TRBV3-1/TRBV3-2|TRBJ2-2
CASALQGQGENGELFF
>TRBV13|TRBJ2-3
CASSLSSTDTQYF
>TRBV5-4|TRBJ2-1
CASSLEAGHYNEQFF
>TRBV5-4|TRBJ1-2
CASSSQENYGYTF
>TRBV9|TRBJ1-6
CASSSKDSQRGPLHF
>TRBV6-4|TRBJ2-2
CASGQWNTGELFF
>TRBV6-1|TRBJ2-3
CASSEAFGQFTDTQYF
>TRBV5-4|TRBJ1-2
CASSLGQGGNGYTF
>TRBV9|TRBJ2-1
CASSVDWQGYNEQFF
>TRBV9|TRBJ1-1
CASSVAGDWNTEAFF
>TRBV6-2/TRBV6-3|TRBJ1-5
CASSPRSDNQPQHF
>TRBV29-1|TRBJ1-4
CSVSGGRINEKLFF
>TRBV19|TRBJ2-2
CASSQVDHTGELFF